This T cell receptor (beta chain) derives from a study of CD8 T cells in Susac syndrome. It was with random hexamers that roughly 0.45 to 1 ug RNA was reverse transcribed. The immunoSEQ assay covered 54 Vbeta and 13 Jbeta segments for CDR3. From the immunoSEQ multiplex PCR reads, TCRdb called clonotypes with MiXCR, one entry per CDR3 protein. Of fewer than 250,000 distinct CDR3 sequences listed, about 94% are singletons. Germline V gives CDR1 LGHNA, CDR2 YSLEER. The CDR3 has 17 residues. V lost 1 base and J 2 bases, leaving 14 bases between the germline ends. This clonotype was obtained from a human donor in good health. The V gene is TRBV4-3, the J gene TRBJ2-2, with D perhaps being TRBD1 or TRBD2 (6 bases each). Sequencing was done on a sample of CD4+ T cells from PBMCs. CDR3 bases: TGCGCCAGCAGCCAAGGTTCGGGGGCCTTAAACACCGGGGAGCTGTTTTTT. It codes for CASSQGSGALNTGELFF.